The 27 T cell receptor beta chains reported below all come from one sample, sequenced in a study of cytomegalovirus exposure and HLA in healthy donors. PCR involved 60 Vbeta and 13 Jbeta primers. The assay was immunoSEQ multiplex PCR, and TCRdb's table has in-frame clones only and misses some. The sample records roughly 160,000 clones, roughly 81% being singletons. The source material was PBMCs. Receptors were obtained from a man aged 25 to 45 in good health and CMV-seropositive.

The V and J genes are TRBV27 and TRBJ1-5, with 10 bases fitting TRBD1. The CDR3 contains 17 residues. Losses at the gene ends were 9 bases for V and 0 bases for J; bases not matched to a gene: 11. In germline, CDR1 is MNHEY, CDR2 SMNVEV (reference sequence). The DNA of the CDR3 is TGTGCCAGTAGGGACAGGGGCTTTGGCTATAGCAATCAGCCCCAGCATTTT. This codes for CASRDRGFGYSNQPQHF.

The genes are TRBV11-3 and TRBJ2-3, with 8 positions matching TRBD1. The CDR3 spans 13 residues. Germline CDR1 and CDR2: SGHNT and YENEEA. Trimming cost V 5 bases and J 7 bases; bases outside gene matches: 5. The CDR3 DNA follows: TGTGCCAGCAGCACCGGGACAGGATATACGCAGTATTTT. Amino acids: CASSTGTGYTQYF.

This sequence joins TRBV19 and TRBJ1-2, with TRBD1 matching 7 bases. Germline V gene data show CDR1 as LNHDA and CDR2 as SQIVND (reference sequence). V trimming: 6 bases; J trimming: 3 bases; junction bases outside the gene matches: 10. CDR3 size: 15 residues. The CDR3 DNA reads TGTGCCAGTAGCACGAGGGACCAGGGGGACTATGGCTACACCTTC. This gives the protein CASSTRDQGDYGYTF.

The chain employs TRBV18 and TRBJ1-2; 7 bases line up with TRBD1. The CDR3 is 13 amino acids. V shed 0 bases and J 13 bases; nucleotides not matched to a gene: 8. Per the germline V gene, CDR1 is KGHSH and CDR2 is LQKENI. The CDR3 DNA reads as TGTGCCAGCTCACCACCTAGTCCCAGGGGGTCCACCTTC. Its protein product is CASSPPSPRGSTF.

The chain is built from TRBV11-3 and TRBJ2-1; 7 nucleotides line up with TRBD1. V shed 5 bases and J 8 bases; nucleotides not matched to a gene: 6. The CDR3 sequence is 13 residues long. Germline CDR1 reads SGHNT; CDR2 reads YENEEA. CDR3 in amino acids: CASSQRTGDEQFF. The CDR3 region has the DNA TGTGCCAGCAGCCAACGCACAGGGGATGAGCAGTTCTTC.

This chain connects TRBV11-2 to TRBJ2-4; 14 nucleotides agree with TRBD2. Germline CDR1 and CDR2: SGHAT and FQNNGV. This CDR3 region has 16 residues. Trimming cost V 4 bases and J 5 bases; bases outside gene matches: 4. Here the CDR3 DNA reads TGTGCCAGCAGCTCAGGGACTAGCGGGGGACAAAACATTCAGTACTTC. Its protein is CASSSGTSGGQNIQYF.

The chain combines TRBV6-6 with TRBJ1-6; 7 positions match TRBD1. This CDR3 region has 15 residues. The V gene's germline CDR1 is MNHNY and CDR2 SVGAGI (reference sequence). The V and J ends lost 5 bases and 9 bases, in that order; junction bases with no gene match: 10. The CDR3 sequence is CASSPRQGLTSPLHF. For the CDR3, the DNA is TGTGCCAGCAGTCCGAGACAGGGATTAACTTCACCCCTCCACTTT.

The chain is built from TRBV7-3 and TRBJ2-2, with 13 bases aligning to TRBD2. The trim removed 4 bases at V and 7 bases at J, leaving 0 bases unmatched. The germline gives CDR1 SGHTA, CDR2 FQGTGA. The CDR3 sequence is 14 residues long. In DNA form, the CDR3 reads TGTGCCAGCAGCTGGACTAGCGGGGGCGGGGAGCTGTTTTTT. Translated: CASSWTSGGGELFF.

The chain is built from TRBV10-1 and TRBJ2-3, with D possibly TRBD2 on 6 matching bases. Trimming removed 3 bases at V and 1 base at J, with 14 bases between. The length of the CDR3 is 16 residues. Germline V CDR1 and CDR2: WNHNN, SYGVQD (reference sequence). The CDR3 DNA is TGCGCCAGCAGTGACGGGCGGGAAGGTCGCACAGATACGCAGTATTTT. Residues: CASSDGREGRTDTQYF.

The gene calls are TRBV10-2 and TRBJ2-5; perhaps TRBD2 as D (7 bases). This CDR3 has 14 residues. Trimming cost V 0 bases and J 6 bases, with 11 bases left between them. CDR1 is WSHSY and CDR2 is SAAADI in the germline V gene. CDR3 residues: CASSESGGQKTQYF. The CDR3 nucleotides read TGCGCCAGCAGTGAGTCGGGGGGGCAAAAGACCCAGTACTTC.

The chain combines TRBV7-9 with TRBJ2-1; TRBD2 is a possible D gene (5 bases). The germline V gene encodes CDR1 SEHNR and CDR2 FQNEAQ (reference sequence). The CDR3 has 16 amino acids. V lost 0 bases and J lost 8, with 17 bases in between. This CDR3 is CASSLARAAGLDEQFF. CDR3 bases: TGTGCCAGCAGCTTAGCACGAGCGGCGGGTTTAGATGAGCAGTTCTTC.

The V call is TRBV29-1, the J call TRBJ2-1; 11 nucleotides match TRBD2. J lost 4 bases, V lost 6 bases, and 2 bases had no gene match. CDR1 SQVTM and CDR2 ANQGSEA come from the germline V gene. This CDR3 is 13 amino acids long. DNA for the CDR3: TGCAGCGTGGGACTAGCGGCATACAATGAGCAGTTCTTC. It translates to CSVGLAAYNEQFF.

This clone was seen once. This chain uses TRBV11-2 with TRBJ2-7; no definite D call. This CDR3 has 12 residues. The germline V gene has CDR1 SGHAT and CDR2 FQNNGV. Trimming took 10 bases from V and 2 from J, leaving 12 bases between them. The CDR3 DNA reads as TGTGCCACCGGAGATTACCCCTACGAGCAGTACTTC. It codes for CATGDYPYEQYF.

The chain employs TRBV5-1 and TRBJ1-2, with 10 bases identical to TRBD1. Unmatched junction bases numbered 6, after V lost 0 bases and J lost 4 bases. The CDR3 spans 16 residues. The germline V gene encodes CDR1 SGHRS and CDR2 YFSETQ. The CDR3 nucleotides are TGCGCCAGCAGCTTGGTGGACGGACAGGGGGGCTATGGCTACACCTTC. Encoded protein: CASSLVDGQGGYGYTF.

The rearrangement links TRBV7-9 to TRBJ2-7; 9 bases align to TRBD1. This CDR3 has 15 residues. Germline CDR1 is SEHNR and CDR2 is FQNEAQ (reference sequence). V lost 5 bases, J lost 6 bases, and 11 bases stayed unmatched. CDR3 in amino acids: CASSLTGTGLSEQYF. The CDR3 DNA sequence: TGTGCCAGCAGCCTGACCGGGACAGGGCTTAGCGAGCAGTACTTC.

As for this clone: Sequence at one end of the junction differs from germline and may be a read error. DNA of the CDR3: TGTTCCAGCAAGGGGCAGGGGATAAATCAGCCCCAGCATTTT. Amino acids: CSSKGQGINQPQHF. This chain connects TRBV7-9 to TRBJ1-5, with a possible D match to TRBD1 (6 bases). The CDR3 is 14 residues long. Germline loops: CDR1 SEHNR, CDR2 FQNEAQ (reference sequence).

The CDR3 sequence: CASSYTTGHGYTF. The CDR3 DNA is TGTGCCAGCAGTTACACGACAGGCCATGGCTACACCTTC. The chain joins TRBV6-5 to TRBJ1-2, with D perhaps matching TRBD1 (6 bases). CDR3 length equals 13 residues. V was shortened by 2 bases and J by 6 bases, with 10 bases between the two germline ends. Germline V gene lookup returns CDR1 MNHEY and CDR2 SVGAGI.

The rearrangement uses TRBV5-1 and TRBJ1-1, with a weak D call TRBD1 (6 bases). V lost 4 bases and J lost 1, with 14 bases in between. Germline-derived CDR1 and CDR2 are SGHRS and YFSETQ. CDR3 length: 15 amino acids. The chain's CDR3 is CASSPRTAKNTEAFF. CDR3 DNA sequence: TGCGCCAGCAGCCCACGGACAGCAAAGAACACTGAAGCTTTCTTT.

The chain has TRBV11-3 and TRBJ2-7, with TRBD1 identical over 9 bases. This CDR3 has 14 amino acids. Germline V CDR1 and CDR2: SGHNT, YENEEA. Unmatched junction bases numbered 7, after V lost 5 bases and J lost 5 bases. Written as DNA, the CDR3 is TGTGCCAGCAGCCCAGACAGGGGGATCCACGAGCAGTACGTC. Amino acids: CASSPDRGIHEQYV.

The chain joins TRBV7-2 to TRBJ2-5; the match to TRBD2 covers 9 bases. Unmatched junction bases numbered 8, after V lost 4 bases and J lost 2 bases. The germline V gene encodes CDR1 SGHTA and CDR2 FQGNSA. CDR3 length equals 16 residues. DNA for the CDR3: TGTGCCAGCAGCTCAAGCCTAGCGGGGCGTCAAGAGACCCAGTACTTC. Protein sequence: CASSSSLAGRQETQYF.

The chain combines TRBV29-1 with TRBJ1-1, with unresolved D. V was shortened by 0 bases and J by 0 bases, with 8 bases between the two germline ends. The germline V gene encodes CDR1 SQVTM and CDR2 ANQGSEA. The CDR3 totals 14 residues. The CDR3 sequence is CSVEDAAVNTEAFF. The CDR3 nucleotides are TGCAGCGTTGAAGATGCGGCGGTGAACACTGAAGCTTTCTTT.

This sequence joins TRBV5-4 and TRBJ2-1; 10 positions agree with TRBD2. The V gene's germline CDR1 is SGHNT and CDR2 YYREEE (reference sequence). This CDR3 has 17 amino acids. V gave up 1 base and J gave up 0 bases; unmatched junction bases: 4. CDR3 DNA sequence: TGTGCCAGCAGCTTGCGACTAGCGGGTAGCTCCTACAATGAGCAGTTCTTC. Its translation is CASSLRLAGSSYNEQFF.

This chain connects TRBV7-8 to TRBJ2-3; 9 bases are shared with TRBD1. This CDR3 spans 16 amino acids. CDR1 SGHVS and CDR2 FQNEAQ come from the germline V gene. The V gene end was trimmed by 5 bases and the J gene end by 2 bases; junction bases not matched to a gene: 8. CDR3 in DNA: TGTGCCAGCAGCGGCGGCCGGACAGGGGTCACAGATACGCAGTATTTT. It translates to CASSGGRTGVTDTQYF.

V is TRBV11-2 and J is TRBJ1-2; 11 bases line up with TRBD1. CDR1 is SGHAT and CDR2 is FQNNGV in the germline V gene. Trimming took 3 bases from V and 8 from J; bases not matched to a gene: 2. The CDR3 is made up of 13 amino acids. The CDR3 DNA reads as TGTGCCAGCAGCTTGGGACAGGGGGTAGGCTACACCTTC. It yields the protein CASSLGQGVGYTF. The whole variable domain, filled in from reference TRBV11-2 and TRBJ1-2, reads EAGVAQSPRYKIIEKRQSVAFWCNPISGHATLYWYQQILGQGPKLLIQFQNNGVVDDSQLPKDRFSAERLKGVDSTLKIQPAKLEDSAVYLCASSLGQGVGYTFGSGTRLTVV.

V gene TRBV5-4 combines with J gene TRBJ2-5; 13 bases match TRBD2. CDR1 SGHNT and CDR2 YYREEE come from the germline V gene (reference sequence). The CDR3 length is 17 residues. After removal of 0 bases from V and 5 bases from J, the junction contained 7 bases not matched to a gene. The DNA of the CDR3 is TGTGCCAGCAGCTTGGACAAACTAGCGGGAGGGCCTGAGACCCAGTACTTC. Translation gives CASSLDKLAGGPETQYF. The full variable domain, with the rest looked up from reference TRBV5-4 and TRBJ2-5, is ETGVTQSPTHLIKTRGQQVTLRCSSQSGHNTVSWYQQALGQGPQFIFQYYREEENGRGNFPPRFSGLQFPNYSSELNVNALELDDSALYLCASSLDKLAGGPETQYFGPGTRLLVL.

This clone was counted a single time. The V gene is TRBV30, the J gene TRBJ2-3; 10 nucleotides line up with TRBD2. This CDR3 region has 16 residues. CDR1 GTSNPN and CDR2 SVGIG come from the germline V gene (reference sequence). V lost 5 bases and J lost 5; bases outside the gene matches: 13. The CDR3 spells CAWSVVAGGPGDTQYF. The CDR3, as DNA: TGTGCCTGGTCGGTCGTAGCGGGAGGCCCGGGAGATACGCAGTATTTT.

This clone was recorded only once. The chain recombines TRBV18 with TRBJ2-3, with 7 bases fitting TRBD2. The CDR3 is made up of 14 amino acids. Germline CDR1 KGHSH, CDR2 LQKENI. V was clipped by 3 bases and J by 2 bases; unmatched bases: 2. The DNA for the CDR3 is TGTGCCAGCTCACCGAGCGGGGACACAGATACGCAGTATTTT. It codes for CASSPSGDTDTQYF.